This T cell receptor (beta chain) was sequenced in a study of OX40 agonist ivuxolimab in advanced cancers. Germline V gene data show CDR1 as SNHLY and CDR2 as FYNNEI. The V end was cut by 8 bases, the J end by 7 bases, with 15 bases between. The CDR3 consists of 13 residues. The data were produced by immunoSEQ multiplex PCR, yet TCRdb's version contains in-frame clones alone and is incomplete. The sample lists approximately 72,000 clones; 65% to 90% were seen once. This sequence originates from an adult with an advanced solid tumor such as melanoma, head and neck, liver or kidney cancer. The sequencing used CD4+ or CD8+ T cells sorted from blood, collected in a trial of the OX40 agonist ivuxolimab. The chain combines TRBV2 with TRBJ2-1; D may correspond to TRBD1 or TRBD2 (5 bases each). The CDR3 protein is CASSRGGGNEQFF. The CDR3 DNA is TGTGCCAGCTCTAGGGGTGGCGGGAATGAGCAGTTCTTC.